The 5 T cell receptor beta chains below come from one sample, sequenced in a study of OX40 agonist ivuxolimab in advanced cancers. Produced via immunoSEQ multiplex PCR; TCRdb's table is partial and in-frame only. The sample shows roughly 40,000 clones, 65% to 90% of them seen only once. The sequencing used CD4+ or CD8+ T cells sorted from blood, collected in a trial of the OX40 agonist ivuxolimab. All receptors come from an adult with an advanced solid tumor such as melanoma, head and neck, liver or kidney cancer.

This chain uses TRBV5-6 with TRBJ2-7; D is unclear. V was trimmed by 4 bases and J by 3 bases, leaving 11 bases between them. This CDR3 contains 13 residues. The germline CDR1 and CDR2 sequences are SGHDT and YYEEEE. The DNA for the CDR3 is TGTGCCAGCAGCCCAACCCCGGGCTACGAGCAGTACTTC. Translated: CASSPTPGYEQYF. Full variable domain (missing parts from reference TRBV5-6 and TRBJ2-7): DAGVTQSPTHLIKTRGQQVTLRCSPKSGHDTVSWYQQALGQGPQFIFQYYEEEERQRGNFPDRFSGHQFPNYSSELNVNALLLGDSALYLCASSPTPGYEQYFGPGTRLTVT.

The chain has TRBV19 and TRBJ2-2, with no clear D. This CDR3 has 12 residues. Trimming took off 9 bases at V and 4 bases at J, with 9 bases between the two ends. Per germline, CDR1 LNHDA and CDR2 SQIVND (reference sequence). DNA of the CDR3: TGTGCCAGCCGGGCCCCCACCGGGGAGCTGTTTTTT. Translated, it gives CASRAPTGELFF.

A few counts support this clone. J is TRBJ2-1 and V is TRBV28, with D maybe TRBD2 (5 bases). The CDR3 is made up of 14 amino acids. From germline, CDR1 is MDHEN and CDR2 SYDVKM. With 3 bases removed from V and 2 bases from J, the gap between germline ends came to 8 bases. The CDR3 is CASSFPGAYNEQFF. The DNA for the CDR3 is TGTGCCAGCAGTTTTCCCGGGGCCTACAATGAGCAGTTCTTC.

The chain employs TRBV5-5 and TRBJ1-2; the D is unclear. Germline V gives CDR1 SGHKS, CDR2 YYEKEE (reference sequence). The V gene lost 4 bases and the J gene lost 2 bases, with 9 bases spanning the gap. The length of the CDR3 is 13 residues. The CDR3 DNA sequence: TGTGCCAGCAGCACCGACATGAACTATGGCTACACCTTC. It is translated as CASSTDMNYGYTF.

The chain is built from TRBV6-4 and TRBJ2-2; 14 positions match TRBD2. Germline values: CDR1 MRHNA, CDR2 SNTAGT. V trimming: 6 bases; J trimming: 2 bases; junction bases outside the gene matches: 5. The CDR3 consists of 17 residues. The CDR3 sequence: CASRGLAGGLNTGELFF. CDR3 nucleotide sequence: TGTGCCAGCAGAGGACTAGCGGGAGGCCTAAACACCGGGGAGCTGTTTTTT.